This TCR beta chain was recorded in a study of T cell responses to AZD1222 COVID-19 vaccine (dated by TCRdb to about 2021). Context from the whole study: AZD1222 recipients whose second dose came at about 4 weeks and those whose second dose came at about 12 weeks were combined into one group, since spike-specific TCR depth and breadth did not differ between the two schedules. A total of 233 trial participants underwent TCR sequencing, of whom nearly 210 had received two doses of AZD1222 and roughly 26 had received two doses of the MenACWY control vaccine. Trial participants were enrolled by age into subgroups of 18-55, 56-69 and 70-plus years, and around 150, 28 and 57 TCR-sequenced participants, respectively, were included in these subgroups.

The CDR3 goes from the cysteine to the phenylalanine over 13 residues. Just the 39-base CDR3 DNA is kept, in frame starting at base 1. The germline V gene (reference sequence) provides CDR1 MNHEY and CDR2 SMNVEV. A distance of 7 bases separates the germline ends of V and J, which lose 3 bases and 2 bases respectively. Study-level results and caveats: The 56-69-year group was small, and its depth increase did not reach significance, likely because of low power. No day 14 peak-response samples were available, so repertoires were characterized only after the peak T cell response. Reportedly, close to half of the unique spike-specific TCRs recognized epitopes lying outside the regions that are mutated in the B.1.351 and B.1.1.7 variants. Most participants were white British and females outnumbered males, and the authors suggested that clonal diversity may have been underestimated. Spike-specific TCR breadth and depth rose significantly after two AZD1222 doses compared with day 0 and with MenACWY recipients. Vaccine-associated CD4 TCRs spanned the whole spike protein, with dominant responses in regions 160-218 and 743-854. Conclusions about previously exposed vaccinees are limited because only a handful of AZD1222 recipients were SARS-CoV-2 seropositive at baseline.

The CDR3 regions of human TCRbeta chains were analyzed by immunosequencing. The original pipeline was this. TCRs in the repertoires were matched against a reference library of SARS-CoV-2-specific TCRs that had been generated with the MIRA antigen-specificity platform. Breadth was defined as the fraction of unique TCRs that were SARS-CoV-2-associated, and depth was defined as the fraction of total T cells that were SARS-CoV-2-associated. Using the MIRA data, each spike-specific TCR was mapped to the spike region that the TCR reacts to and placed in a CD4 or CD8 class. Log10-transformed breadth and depth values were compared by one-way ANOVA with Sidak's multiple comparisons tests. TCRdb holds this immuneACCESS table with in-frame rearrangements only. Some clones are missing; in checked studies, unresolved V genes explain under half, and the rest has no known cause. From that table come the V and J calls and clone size; the DNA was used to work out D and trimming. The sample profile shows 96,000 or so clones; 89% of them were found once. The ten top clones hold about 1.5% of the sample.

In regard to this clone: Its antigen remains unidentified. One base away there is no much larger clone; base qualities are not given.

This specimen's time point label, interpreted: baseline before first vaccination. Vaccinee samples came from UK trials COV001 and COV002, including a single-blind randomized controlled phase 2/3 trial of AZD1222 (ChAdOx1 nCoV-19) in healthy adults. Trial participant PBMC samples were collected at day 0 and day 28 after the second dose for TCRbeta chain sequencing. The material sequenced was peripheral blood, taken on day 0 of AZD1222 vaccination. Recombination linked TRBV27 to TRBJ2-5, and the D gene may be TRBD2, 6 bases matching. This clonotype originated in an adult in good health. The CDR3 protein is CASSFRGQETQYF. The DNA sequence follows: TGTGCCAGCAGTTTCCGGGGGCAAGAGACCCAGTACTTC.